This T cell receptor (beta chain) was documented in a study of T cells after yellow fever vaccination. Study-level information: Fractions of low cell number were prepared using SMART-Seq v4 Ultra Low Input. Findings and limits, study-wide: In FACS-sorted repertoires, abundant clonotypes from the bulk population could appear as contaminants. Reappearance after the booster was observed for most primary-vaccination clones (96% CD4, roughly 88% CD8).

UMIs were added to TCR cDNA along with a universal primer site when it was made by 5'RACE template switching. Each CDR3 protein gets one entry after TCRdb re-called the 5' RACE reads with MiXCR. The sample consists of roughly 310,000 distinct CDR3 sequences, roughly 3.5% of them appearing once. This clonotype was found many times. Antigen: not known. With 4 bases removed from V and 4 bases from J, the gap between germline ends came to 10 bases. CDR1 and CDR2 (germline): SNHLY, FYNNEI. The CDR3 spans 13 residues. V and J are TRBV2 and TRBJ2-5; D may match TRBD1 or TRBD2 (6 bases each). Sequenced here: PBMCs, sampled on the day of the yellow fever booster vaccination. This TCR was recovered from a man younger than 35 who received the YFV17D yellow fever vaccine. The CDR3 region has the DNA TGTGCCAGCAGTGGAGGGGGAGGAGAGACCCAGTACTTC. Encoded protein: CASSGGGGETQYF.